This T cell receptor (beta chain) emerged from a study of PD-L1 blockade in urothelial cancer. Study background: In the patient group, about 85% of the roughly 30 were males with bladder-origin urothelial cancer. Blood underwent analysis 3 weeks (second dose) and 6 weeks after treatment began.

Sample time point: pretreatment peripheral blood. Measured with immunoSEQ multiplex PCR; TCRdb has only the in-frame clones, and not every one. The sample contains over 65,000 clones, 75% to 90% of which appear only once. Trimming cost V 4 bases and J 4 bases, with 11 bases left between them. Germline V gene sequence: CDR1 SEHNR, CDR2 FQNEAQ (reference sequence). The CDR3 runs 14 residues. Sequences were derived from PBMCs, sampled around atezolizumab (anti-PD-L1) treatment. The chain has TRBV7-9 and TRBJ2-1; D is possibly TRBD2 (6 bases). The source is a man aged 70-80 years with urothelial cancer. The CDR3 here is CASSSSARYNEQFF. CDR3 bases: TGTGCCAGCAGCTCTAGCGCGAGATACAATGAGCAGTTCTTC.